This TCR beta chain was identified in a study of T cells after yellow fever vaccination. On the study more broadly: Fractions of low cell number were prepared using SMART-Seq v4 Ultra Low Input.

General study findings and limits: On re-exposure, the response was weaker but peaked faster, at day 5 versus 15. Subsequent to the booster, the majority of primary-vaccination clones reappeared (under 98% CD4, 85% to 90% CD8).

This clonotype was counted a few times. Its specificity is unknown. A 5'RACE template-switching step, the method used to make TCR cDNA, added a universal primer site and UMIs. A single record per CDR3 protein comes from TCRdb applying MiXCR to the 5' RACE reads. The data show 500,000 to 650,000 distinct CDR3 sequences, with roughly a sixth seen just once and approximately 15% held by the top ten. Germline assignment: CDR1 SGHTA and CDR2 FQGNSA. With 10 bases removed from V and 8 bases from J, the gap between germline ends came to 23 bases. The CDR3 contains 15 residues. This chain joins TRBV7-2 and TRBJ1-4, with D perhaps matching TRBD1 (5 bases). This sequence was found in a man between 18 and 29 years old who received the YFV17D yellow fever vaccine. The specimen was PBMCs, collected 5 to 6 days after the first yellow fever vaccination. The chain's CDR3 is CAIAEIDGAGEKLFF. The CDR3 region has the DNA TGTGCCATCGCCGAAATAGACGGGGCAGGGGAAAAACTGTTTTTT.